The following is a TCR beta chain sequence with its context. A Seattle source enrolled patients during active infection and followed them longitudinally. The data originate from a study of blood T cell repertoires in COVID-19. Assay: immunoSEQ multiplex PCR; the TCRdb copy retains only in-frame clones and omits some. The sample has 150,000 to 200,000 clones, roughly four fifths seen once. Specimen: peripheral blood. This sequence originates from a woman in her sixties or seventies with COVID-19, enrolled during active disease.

The CDR3 is CASRLRQGNTEAFF. The CDR3 bases are TGTGCCAGCAGACTCAGACAGGGGAACACTGAAGCTTTCTTT. This rearrangement joins TRBV27 to TRBJ1-1, with 7 positions matching TRBD1. With 6 bases clipped from V and 1 base from J, the junction kept 5 bases outside the gene matches. This CDR3 is 14 amino acids long. Looked up from germline, CDR1 is MNHEY and CDR2 is SMNVEV (reference sequence).